The 16 T cell receptor beta chains reported below all come from one sample, sequenced in a study of TIL therapy for anti-PD-1-resistant metastatic lung cancer. The time point denotes: pre-treatment sample, taken before nivolumab and TIL therapy. Sequencing used immunoSEQ v3. Assay used: immunoSEQ multiplex PCR; TCRdb lists only in-frame clones, some missing. The repertoire includes about 52,000 clones, roughly 85% of them detected once, and about 5% sits in the top ten. The sample here was blood, taken at baseline. The source is a woman aged 30 to 85 with non-small cell lung cancer.

The gene calls are TRBV2 and TRBJ1-5; D is ambiguous. The CDR3 covers 14 residues. Deletions cut 4 bases from V and 0 bases from J, with 7 bases between. In germline, CDR1 is SNHLY, CDR2 FYNNEI. CDR3 in DNA: TGTGCCAGCAGTGTACAGATTAGCAATCAGCCCCAGCATTTT. Its protein product is CASSVQISNQPQHF.

There are a few counts of this clone. This chain connects TRBV5-5 to TRBJ1-3; the D gene is possibly TRBD1 (5 bases). V lost 4 bases and J lost 3, with 20 bases in between. The germline CDR1 and CDR2 sequences are SGHKS and YYEKEE (reference sequence). This CDR3 contains 17 residues. This CDR3 reads CASSVSGTAEGGNTIYF. In nucleotides, the CDR3 is TGTGCCAGCAGCGTTTCCGGGACCGCCGAGGGTGGAAACACCATATATTTT.

CDR3 bases: TGTGCCAGCAGCGGGAGTACAGGTTCCTATAGCAATCAGCCCCAGCATTTT. Its protein is CASSGSTGSYSNQPQHF. V and J are TRBV5-5 and TRBJ1-5; D might be TRBD1 (5 bases). Deletions cut 4 bases from V and 0 bases from J, with 17 bases between. Germline V gives CDR1 SGHKS, CDR2 YYEKEE (reference sequence). This CDR3 spans 17 amino acids.

The V gene is TRBV6-5, the J gene TRBJ2-2, with D unresolved. The ends were cut back, 6 bases at V and 3 bases at J, with 14 bases in the middle. The CDR3 has 15 amino acids. Germline V gives CDR1 MNHEY, CDR2 SVGAGI. CDR3 bases: TGTGCCAGCAGCTCAGGTTTTTATGACACCGGGGAGCTGTTTTTT. Translating it yields CASSSGFYDTGELFF.

The J gene is TRBJ2-5, the V gene TRBV27; D might be TRBD1 (7 bases). V lost 4 bases and J lost 3, with 18 bases in between. The CDR3 sequence is 16 residues long. Germline V gives CDR1 MNHEY, CDR2 SMNVEV (reference sequence). The CDR3 loop reads CASSSPGGRGEETQYF. The CDR3 DNA sequence: TGTGCCAGCAGTTCGCCTGGGGGCAGGGGGGAAGAGACCCAGTACTTC.

The genes are TRBV19 and TRBJ2-5, with a tentative D call TRBD1 (6 bases). This CDR3 has 14 amino acids. Trimming cost V 7 bases and J 4 bases, with 16 bases left between them. The V gene's germline CDR1 is LNHDA and CDR2 SQIVND (reference sequence). The CDR3, as DNA: TGTGCCAGTACCATTTCAGGGGCGGCAGAGACCCAGTACTTC. This sequence encodes CASTISGAAETQYF.

The CDR3, as DNA: TGTGCCAGCAGCCAAGATGATGAGGGGAGGGATGCTTTCTTT. It is translated as CASSQDDEGRDAFF. The V call is TRBV4-2, the J call TRBJ1-1, with D possibly matching TRBD1 (5 bases). The CDR3 extends over 14 amino acids. CDR1 is LGHNA, CDR2 YNFKEQ, per germline. Trimming cost V 0 bases and J 11 bases, with 16 bases left between them.

The chain uses TRBV19 and TRBJ1-1, with no clear D. The CDR3 is 12 residues long. Germline-derived CDR1 and CDR2 are LNHDA and SQIVND (reference sequence). V was shortened by 3 bases and J by 4 bases, with 6 bases between the two germline ends. In DNA, the CDR3 is TGTGCCAGTAGTATCTTGTCCACTGAAGCTTTCTTT. Protein: CASSILSTEAFF.

This chain uses TRBV19 with TRBJ1-2; D is ambiguous. The germline CDR1 and CDR2 sequences are LNHDA and SQIVND (reference sequence). V was cut by 7 bases and J by 6 bases, with 15 bases left in between. The CDR3 is made up of 13 amino acids. The CDR3 spells CASTPLGVDGYTF. The CDR3 region has the DNA TGTGCCAGTACCCCACTCGGAGTTGATGGCTACACCTTC. Complete variable domain (other parts from reference TRBV19 and TRBJ1-2): DGGITQSPKYLFRKEGQNVTLSCEQNLNHDAMYWYRQDPGQGLRLIYYSQIVNDFQKGDIAEGYSVSREKKESFPLTVTSAQKNPTAFYLCASTPLGVDGYTFGSGTRLTVV.

The gene calls are TRBV10-3 and TRBJ2-1, with TRBD2 matching 7 bases. The V gene end was trimmed by 2 bases and the J gene end by 1 base; junction bases not matched to a gene: 17. The germline V gene encodes CDR1 ENHRY and CDR2 SYGVKD. The CDR3 consists of 20 residues. Here the CDR3 DNA reads TGTGCCATCAGTGAGGGAGAAGGGCGGGAGATTTCTGGATCCTACAATGAGCAGTTCTTC. It is translated as CAISEGEGREISGSYNEQFF.

J is TRBJ1-2 and V is TRBV6-5; D might be TRBD1 (5 bases). CDR3 size: 15 residues. The ends were cut back, 6 bases at V and 4 bases at J, with 18 bases in the middle. Germline V gene sequence: CDR1 MNHEY, CDR2 SVGAGI. This chain's CDR3 is CASSNIFETAYGYTF. DNA of the CDR3: TGTGCCAGCAGCAATATTTTTGAGACAGCCTATGGCTACACCTTC.

The V gene is TRBV5-1, the J gene TRBJ2-3; weak D call: TRBD1 (5 bases). This CDR3 has 16 residues. Trimming shortened V by 0 bases and J by 4 bases, and 15 bases separated the two germline ends. Germline V lookup: CDR1 SGHRS, CDR2 YFSETQ. Here the CDR3 DNA reads TGCGCCAGCAGCTTGGATCCAGGGATGGATGCAGATACGCAGTATTTT. Encoded protein: CASSLDPGMDADTQYF.

This chain links TRBV19 with TRBJ2-1; D not certain. V was cut by 0 bases and J by 0 bases, with 6 bases left in between. The CDR3 totals 15 residues. Germline loops: CDR1 LNHDA, CDR2 SQIVND (reference sequence). The CDR3 here is CASSIEVYSYNEQFF. The CDR3 DNA sequence: TGTGCCAGTAGTATAGAAGTGTACTCCTACAATGAGCAGTTCTTC.

The chain has TRBV10-3 and TRBJ2-7; 9 nucleotides line up with TRBD1. CDR3 length equals 14 residues. Trimming removed 4 bases from V and 2 bases from J; junction bases left unmatched: 3. Germline V lookup: CDR1 ENHRY, CDR2 SYGVKD. The CDR3 protein is CAISGGTGTYEQYF. Written as DNA, the CDR3 is TGTGCCATCAGTGGAGGGACAGGGACCTACGAGCAGTACTTC.

The chain has TRBV5-1 and TRBJ2-5; D assignment may be TRBD1 or TRBD2 (6 bases each). This CDR3 region has 14 residues. The germline gives CDR1 SGHRS, CDR2 YFSETQ. V gave up 1 base and J gave up 1 base, with 8 bases separating them. CDR3 sequence: CASSLPGAQETQYF. CDR3 in DNA: TGCGCCAGCAGCTTGCCGGGGGCCCAAGAGACCCAGTACTTC.

The chain carries TRBV7-2 and TRBJ2-3; maybe TRBD1 (5 bases). The CDR3 is 15 residues long. The V gene lost 1 base and the J gene lost 0 bases, with 8 bases spanning the gap. The germline V gene encodes CDR1 SGHTA and CDR2 FQGNSA. The CDR3: CASSLDAGSTDTQYF. DNA for the CDR3: TGTGCCAGCAGCTTAGATGCAGGGAGCACAGATACGCAGTATTTT. Supplemented by reference TRBV7-2 and TRBJ2-3, the full variable domain reads GAGVSQSPSNKVTEKGKDVELRCDPISGHTALYWYRQSLGQGLEFLIYFQGNSAPDKSGLPSDRFSAERTGGSVSTLTIQRTQQEDSAVYLCASSLDAGSTDTQYFGPGTRLTVL.